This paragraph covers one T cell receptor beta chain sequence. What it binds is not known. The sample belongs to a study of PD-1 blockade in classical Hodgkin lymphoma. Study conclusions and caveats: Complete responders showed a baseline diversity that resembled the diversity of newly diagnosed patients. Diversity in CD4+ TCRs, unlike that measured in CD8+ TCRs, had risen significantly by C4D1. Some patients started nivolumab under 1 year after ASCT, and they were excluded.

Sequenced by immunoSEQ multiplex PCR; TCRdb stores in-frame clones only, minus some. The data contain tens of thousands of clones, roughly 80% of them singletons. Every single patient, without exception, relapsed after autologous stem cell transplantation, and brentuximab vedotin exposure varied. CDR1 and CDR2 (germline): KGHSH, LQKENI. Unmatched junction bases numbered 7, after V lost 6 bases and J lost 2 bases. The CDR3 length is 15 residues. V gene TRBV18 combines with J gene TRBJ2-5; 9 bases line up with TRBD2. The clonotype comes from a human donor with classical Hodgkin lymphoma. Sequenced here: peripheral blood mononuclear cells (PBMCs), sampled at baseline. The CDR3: CASSQLAGPQETQYF. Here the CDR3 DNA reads TGTGCCAGCTCCCAACTAGCGGGTCCTCAAGAGACCCAGTACTTC. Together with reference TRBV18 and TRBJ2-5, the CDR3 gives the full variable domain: NAGVMQNPRHLVRRRGQEARLRCSPMKGHSHVYWYRQLPEEGLKFMVYLQKENIIDESGMPKERFSAEFPKEGPSILRIQQVVRGDSAAYFCASSQLAGPQETQYFGPGTRLLVL.